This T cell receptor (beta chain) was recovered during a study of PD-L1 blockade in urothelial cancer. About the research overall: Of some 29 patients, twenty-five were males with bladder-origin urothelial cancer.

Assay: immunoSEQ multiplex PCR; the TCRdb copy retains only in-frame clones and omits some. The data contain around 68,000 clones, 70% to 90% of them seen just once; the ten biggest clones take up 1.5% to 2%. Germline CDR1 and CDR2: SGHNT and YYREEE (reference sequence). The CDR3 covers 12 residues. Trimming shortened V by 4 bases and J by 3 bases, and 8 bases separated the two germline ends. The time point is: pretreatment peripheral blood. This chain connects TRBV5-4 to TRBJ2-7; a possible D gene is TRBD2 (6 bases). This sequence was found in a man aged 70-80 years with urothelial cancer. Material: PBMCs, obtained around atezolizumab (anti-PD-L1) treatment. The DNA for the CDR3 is TGTGCCAGCAGCGACGGGGGCTACGAGCAGTACTTC. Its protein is CASSDGGYEQYF.